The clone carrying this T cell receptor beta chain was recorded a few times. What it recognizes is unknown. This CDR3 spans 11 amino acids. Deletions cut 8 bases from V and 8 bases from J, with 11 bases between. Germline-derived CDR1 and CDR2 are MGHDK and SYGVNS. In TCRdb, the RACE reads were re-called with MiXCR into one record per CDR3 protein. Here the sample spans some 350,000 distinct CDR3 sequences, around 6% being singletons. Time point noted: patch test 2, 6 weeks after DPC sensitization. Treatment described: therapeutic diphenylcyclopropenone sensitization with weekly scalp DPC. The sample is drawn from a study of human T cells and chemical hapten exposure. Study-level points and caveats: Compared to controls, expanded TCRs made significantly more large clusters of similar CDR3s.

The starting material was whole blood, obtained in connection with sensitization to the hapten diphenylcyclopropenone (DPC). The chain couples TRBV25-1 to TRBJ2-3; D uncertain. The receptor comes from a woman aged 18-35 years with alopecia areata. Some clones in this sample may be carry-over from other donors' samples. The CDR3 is CASGPYLTQYF. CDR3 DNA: TGTGCCAGCGGACCATATCTTACGCAGTATTTT.